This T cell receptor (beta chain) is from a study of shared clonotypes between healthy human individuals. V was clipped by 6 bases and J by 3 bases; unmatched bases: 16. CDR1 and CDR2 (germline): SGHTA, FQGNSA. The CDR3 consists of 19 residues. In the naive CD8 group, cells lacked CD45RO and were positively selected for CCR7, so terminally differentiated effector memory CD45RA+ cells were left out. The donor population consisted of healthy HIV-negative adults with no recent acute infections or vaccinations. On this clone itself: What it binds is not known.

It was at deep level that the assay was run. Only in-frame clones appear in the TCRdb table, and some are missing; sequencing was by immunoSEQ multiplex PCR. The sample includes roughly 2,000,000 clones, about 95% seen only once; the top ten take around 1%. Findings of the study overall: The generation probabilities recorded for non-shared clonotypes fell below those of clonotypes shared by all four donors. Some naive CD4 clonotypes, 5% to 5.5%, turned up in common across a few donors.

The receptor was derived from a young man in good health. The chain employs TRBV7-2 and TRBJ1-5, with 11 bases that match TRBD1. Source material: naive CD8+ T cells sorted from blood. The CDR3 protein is CASRLIFVGQGADNQPQHF. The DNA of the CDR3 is TGTGCCAGCAGGCTTATCTTTGTCGGACAGGGGGCAGACAATCAGCCCCAGCATTTT. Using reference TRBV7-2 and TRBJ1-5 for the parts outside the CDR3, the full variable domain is GAGVSQSPSNKVTEKGKDVELRCDPISGHTALYWYRQSLGQGLEFLIYFQGNSAPDKSGLPSDRFSAERTGGSVSTLTIQRTQQEDSAVYLCASRLIFVGQGADNQPQHFGDGTRLSIL.